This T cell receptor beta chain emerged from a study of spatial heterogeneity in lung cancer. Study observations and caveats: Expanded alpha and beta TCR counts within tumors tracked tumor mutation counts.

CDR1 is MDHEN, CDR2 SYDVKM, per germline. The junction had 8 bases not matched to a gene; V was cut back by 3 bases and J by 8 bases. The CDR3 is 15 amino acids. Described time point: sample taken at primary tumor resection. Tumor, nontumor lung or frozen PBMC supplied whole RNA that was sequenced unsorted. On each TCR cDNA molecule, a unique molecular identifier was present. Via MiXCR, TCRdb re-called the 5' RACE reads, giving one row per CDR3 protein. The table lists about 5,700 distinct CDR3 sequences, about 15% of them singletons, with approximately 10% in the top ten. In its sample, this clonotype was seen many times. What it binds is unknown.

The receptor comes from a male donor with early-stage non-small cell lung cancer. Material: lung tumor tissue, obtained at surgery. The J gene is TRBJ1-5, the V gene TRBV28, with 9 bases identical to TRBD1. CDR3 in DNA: TGTGCCAGCAGTTTGCCCAGACAGGGGGGTAAGCCCCAGCATTTT. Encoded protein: CASSLPRQGGKPQHF.